The 6 T cell receptor beta chains reported below all come from one sample, sequenced in a study of T cell repertoires in cytomegalovirus infection. TCRdb recomputed calls from the reads with MiXCR, one row per CDR3 protein. There are 200,000 to 300,000 distinct CDR3 sequences in the sample; roughly 9.1% occur only once, and roughly 15% lies in the top ten. The specimen was PBMCs. Receptors originate from a human donor in good health (CMV status not recorded). Some clones in this sample may be carry-over from other donors' samples.

This clonotype was counted at least ten times. The V gene is TRBV7-2, the J gene TRBJ1-6; no firm D call. CDR1 is SGHTA and CDR2 is FQGNSA in the germline V gene. The length of the CDR3 is 11 residues. Trimming cost V 2 bases and J 7 bases, with 0 bases left between them. This chain's CDR3 is CASSLNSPLHF. In nucleotides, the CDR3 is TGTGCCAGCAGCTTAAATTCACCCCTCCACTTT.

This clonotype was detected ten times or more. This sequence joins TRBV28 and TRBJ1-5; D perhaps matches TRBD1 (6 bases). The germline gives CDR1 MDHEN, CDR2 SYDVKM. V lost 3 bases, J lost 6 bases, and 18 bases lay in between. The length of the CDR3 is 16 residues. The CDR3 DNA reads as TGTGCCAGCAGTTTCGGGGGGGGGCGCGGGAGTCAGCCCCAGCATTTT. Encoded protein: CASSFGGGRGSQPQHF.

This clonotype was seen repeatedly, ten times or more. V usage is TRBV7-2 and J usage is TRBJ2-1; the match to TRBD2 covers 11 bases. V was clipped by 5 bases and J by 7 bases; unmatched bases: 10. There are 16 residues in the CDR3. Germline V gene data show CDR1 as SGHTA and CDR2 as FQGNSA. CDR3 sequence: CASSPRSGGAGNEQFF. Here the CDR3 DNA reads TGTGCCAGCAGCCCTCGTAGCGGGGGGGCCGGTAATGAGCAGTTCTTC.

This clonotype has a count of ten or more. This rearrangement joins TRBV7-2 to TRBJ1-2; no definite D call. The CDR3 contains 13 residues. Germline V CDR1 and CDR2: SGHTA, FQGNSA. V was trimmed by 1 base and J by 4 bases, leaving 7 bases between them. The CDR3 is CASSLGHLYGYTF. As DNA, the CDR3 is TGTGCCAGCAGCTTAGGTCACCTCTATGGCTACACCTTC.

The CDR3 spells CASSPHLDRVYNSPLHF. CDR3 DNA sequence: TGTGCCAGCAGCCCCCACCTGGACAGGGTGTATAATTCACCCCTCCACTTT. This chain joins TRBV7-9 and TRBJ1-6; the match to TRBD1 covers 8 bases. The germline V gene encodes CDR1 SEHNR and CDR2 FQNEAQ (reference sequence). V lost 5 bases, J lost 4 bases, and 10 bases stayed unmatched. CDR3 size: 17 residues.

This clonotype was counted ten times or more. The chain uses TRBV7-4 and TRBJ2-2; 12 nucleotides agree with TRBD1. The CDR3 sequence is 15 residues long. Germline CDR1 is SGHVT and CDR2 is SQSDAQ. V dropped 5 bases and J dropped 10; count of bases not matched to a gene: 8. The CDR3 loop reads CASSPPGQGAKELFF. The CDR3 region has the DNA TGTGCCAGCAGCCCCCCGGGACAGGGGGCGAAGGAGCTGTTTTTT. Full variable domain (rest looked up from reference TRBV7-4 and TRBJ2-2): GAGVSQSPRYKVAKRGRDVALRCDSISGHVTLYWYRQTLGQGSEVLTYSQSDAQRDKSGRPSGRFSAERPERSVSTLKIQRTEQGDSAVYLCASSPPGQGAKELFFGEGSRLTVL.